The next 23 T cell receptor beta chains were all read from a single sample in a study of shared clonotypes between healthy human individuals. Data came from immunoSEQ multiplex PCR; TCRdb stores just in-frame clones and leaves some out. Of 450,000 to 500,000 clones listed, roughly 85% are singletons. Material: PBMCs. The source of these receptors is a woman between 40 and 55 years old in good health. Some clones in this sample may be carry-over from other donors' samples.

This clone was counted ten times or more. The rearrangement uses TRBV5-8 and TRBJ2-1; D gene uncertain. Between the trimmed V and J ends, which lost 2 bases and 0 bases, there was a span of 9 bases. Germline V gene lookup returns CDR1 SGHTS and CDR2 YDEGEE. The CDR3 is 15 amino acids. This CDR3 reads CASSFGFSSYNEQFF. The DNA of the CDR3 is TGTGCCAGCAGCTTCGGCTTTAGCTCCTACAATGAGCAGTTCTTC.

The CDR3 region is CASSPRVGYTEAFF. The DNA for the CDR3 is TGTGCCAGCTCACCCAGGGTAGGCTACACTGAAGCTTTCTTT. The V call is TRBV18, the J call TRBJ1-1; D is perhaps TRBD1 (5 bases). The CDR3 is 14 amino acids. The germline V gene has CDR1 KGHSH and CDR2 LQKENI. Trimming took off 3 bases at V and 3 bases at J, with 11 bases between the two ends.

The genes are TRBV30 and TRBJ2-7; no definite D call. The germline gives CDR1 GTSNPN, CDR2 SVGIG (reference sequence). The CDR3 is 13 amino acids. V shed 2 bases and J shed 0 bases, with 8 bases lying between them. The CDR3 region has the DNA TGTGCCTGGAGTCGGGTTAGCTCCTACGAGCAGTACTTC. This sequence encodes CAWSRVSSYEQYF. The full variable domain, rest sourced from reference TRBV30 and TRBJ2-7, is SQTIHQWPATLVQPVGSPLSLECTVEGTSNPNLYWYRQAAGRGLQLLFYSVGIGQISSEVPQNLSASRPQDRQFILSSKKLLLSDSGFYLCAWSRVSSYEQYFGPGTRLTVT.

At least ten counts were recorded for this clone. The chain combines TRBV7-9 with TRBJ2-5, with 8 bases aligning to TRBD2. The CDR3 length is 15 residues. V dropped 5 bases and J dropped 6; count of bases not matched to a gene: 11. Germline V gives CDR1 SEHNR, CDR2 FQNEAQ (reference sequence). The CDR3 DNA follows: TGTGCCAGCAGCAAACTAGCGGACGTTATAAAGACCCAGTACTTC. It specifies CASSKLADVIKTQYF.

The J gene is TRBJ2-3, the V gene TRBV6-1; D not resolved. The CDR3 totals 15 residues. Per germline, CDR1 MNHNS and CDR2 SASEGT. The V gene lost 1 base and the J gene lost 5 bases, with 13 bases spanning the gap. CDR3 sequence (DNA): TGTGCCAGCAGTGAAGGCCAGACGGGCAGAGATACGCAGTATTTT. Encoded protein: CASSEGQTGRDTQYF.

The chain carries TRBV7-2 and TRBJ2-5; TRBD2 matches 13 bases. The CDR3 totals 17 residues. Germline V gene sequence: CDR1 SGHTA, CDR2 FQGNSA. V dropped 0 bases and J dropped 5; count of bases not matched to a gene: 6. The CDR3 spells CASSLATTSGREETQYF. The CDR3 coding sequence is TGTGCCAGCAGCTTAGCGACAACTAGCGGGAGGGAGGAGACCCAGTACTTC.

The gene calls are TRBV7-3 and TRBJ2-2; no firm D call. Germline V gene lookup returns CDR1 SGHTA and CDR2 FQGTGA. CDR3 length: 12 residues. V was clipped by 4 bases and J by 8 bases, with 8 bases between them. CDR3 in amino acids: CASSSLSGELFF. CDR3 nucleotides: TGTGCCAGCAGCTCCCTTTCTGGGGAGCTGTTTTTT.

CDR3 in DNA: TGTGCCAGCTGGGGTTTACACAGGTTCACCGGGGAGCTGTTTTTT. Its protein product is CASWGLHRFTGELFF. The chain combines TRBV7-3 with TRBJ2-2; D may be TRBD1 (5 bases). The CDR3 sequence is 15 residues long. The germline V and J ends were trimmed by 8 bases and 4 bases, with 17 bases remaining between them. Germline V gene sequence: CDR1 SGHTA, CDR2 FQGTGA.

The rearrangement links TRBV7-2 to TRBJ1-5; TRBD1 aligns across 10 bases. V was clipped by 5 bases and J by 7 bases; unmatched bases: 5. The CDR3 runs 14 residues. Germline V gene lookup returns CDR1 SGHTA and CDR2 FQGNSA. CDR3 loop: CASSRQGAYQPQHF. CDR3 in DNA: TGTGCCAGCAGCCGACAGGGGGCGTACCAGCCCCAGCATTTT.

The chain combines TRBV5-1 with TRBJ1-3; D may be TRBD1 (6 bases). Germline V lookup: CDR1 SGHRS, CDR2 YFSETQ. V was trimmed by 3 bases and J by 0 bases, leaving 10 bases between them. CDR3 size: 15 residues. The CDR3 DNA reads TGCGCCAGCAGCTCACAGGGTAACTCTGGAAACACCATATATTTT. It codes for CASSSQGNSGNTIYF.

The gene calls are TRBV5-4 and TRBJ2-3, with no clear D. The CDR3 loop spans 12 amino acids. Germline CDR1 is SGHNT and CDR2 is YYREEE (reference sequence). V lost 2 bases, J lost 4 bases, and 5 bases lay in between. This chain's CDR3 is CASSFGADTQYF. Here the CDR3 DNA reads TGTGCCAGCAGCTTTGGGGCAGATACGCAGTATTTT.

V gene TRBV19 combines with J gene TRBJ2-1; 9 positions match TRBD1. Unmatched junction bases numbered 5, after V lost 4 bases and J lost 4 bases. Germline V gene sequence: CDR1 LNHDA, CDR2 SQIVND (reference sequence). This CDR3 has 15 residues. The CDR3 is CASSTPGQGYNEQFF. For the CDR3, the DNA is TGTGCCAGTAGTACCCCGGGACAGGGTTACAATGAGCAGTTCTTC.

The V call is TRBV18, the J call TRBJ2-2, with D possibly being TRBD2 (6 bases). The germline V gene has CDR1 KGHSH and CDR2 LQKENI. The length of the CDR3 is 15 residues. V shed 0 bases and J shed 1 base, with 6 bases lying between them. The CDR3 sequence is CASSPPSGNTGELFF. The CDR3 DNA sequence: TGTGCCAGCTCACCACCTAGCGGGAACACCGGGGAGCTGTTTTTT.

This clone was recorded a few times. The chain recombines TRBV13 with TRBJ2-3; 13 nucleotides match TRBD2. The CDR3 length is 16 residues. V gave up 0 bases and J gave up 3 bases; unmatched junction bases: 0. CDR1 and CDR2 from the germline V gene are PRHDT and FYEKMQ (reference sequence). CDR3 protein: CASSLGGLAGTDTQYF. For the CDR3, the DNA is TGTGCCAGCAGCTTAGGGGGACTAGCGGGAACAGATACGCAGTATTTT.

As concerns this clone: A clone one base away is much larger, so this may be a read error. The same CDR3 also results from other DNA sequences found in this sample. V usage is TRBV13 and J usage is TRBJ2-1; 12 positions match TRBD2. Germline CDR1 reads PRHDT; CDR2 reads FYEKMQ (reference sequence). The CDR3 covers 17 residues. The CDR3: CASSLEVLAGGSSEQFF. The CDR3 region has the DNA TGTGCCAGCAGCTTAGAGGTGCTAGCGGGAGGGTCGAGTGAGCAATTCTTC.

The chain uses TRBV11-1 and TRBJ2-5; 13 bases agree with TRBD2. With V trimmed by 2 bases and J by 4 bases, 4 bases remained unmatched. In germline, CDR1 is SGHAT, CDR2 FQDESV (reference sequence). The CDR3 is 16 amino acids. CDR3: CASSLWTSGSSETQYF. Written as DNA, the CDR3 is TGTGCCAGCAGCTTATGGACTAGCGGGAGTTCAGAGACCCAGTACTTC.

CDR3 coding DNA: TGTGCCAGCAGTGAAGCGAGGGCCAGGGGGCTCACCGGGGAGCTGTTTTTT. This translates into CASSEARARGLTGELFF. The gene calls are TRBV2 and TRBJ2-2; 8 positions agree with TRBD1. J lost 4 bases, V lost 0 bases, and 7 bases had no gene match. This CDR3 has 17 residues. Germline CDR1 reads SNHLY; CDR2 reads FYNNEI.

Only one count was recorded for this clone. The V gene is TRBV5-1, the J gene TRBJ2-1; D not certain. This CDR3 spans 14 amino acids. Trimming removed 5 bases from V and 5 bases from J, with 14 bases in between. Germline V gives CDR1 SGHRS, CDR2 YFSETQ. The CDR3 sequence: CASSETDGDNEQFF. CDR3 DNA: TGCGCCAGCAGTGAAACGGACGGCGACAATGAGCAGTTCTTC.

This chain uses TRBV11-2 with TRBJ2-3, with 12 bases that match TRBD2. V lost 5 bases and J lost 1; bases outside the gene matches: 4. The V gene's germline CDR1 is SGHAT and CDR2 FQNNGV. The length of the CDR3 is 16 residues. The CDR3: CASSLLAGGRTDTQYF. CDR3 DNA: TGTGCCAGCAGCCTTCTAGCGGGAGGGCGCACAGATACGCAGTATTTT.

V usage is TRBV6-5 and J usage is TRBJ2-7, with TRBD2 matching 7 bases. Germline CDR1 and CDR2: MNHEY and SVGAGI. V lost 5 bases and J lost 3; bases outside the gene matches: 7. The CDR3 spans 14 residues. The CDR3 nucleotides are TGTGCCAGCAGTAGGGCTAGCGGACACTACGAGCAGTACTTC. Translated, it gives CASSRASGHYEQYF.

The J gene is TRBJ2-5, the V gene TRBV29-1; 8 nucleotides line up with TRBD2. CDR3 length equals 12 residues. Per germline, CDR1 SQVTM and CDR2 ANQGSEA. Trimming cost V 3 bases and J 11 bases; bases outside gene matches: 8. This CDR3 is CSVELAGPVQYF. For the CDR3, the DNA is TGCAGCGTTGAGTTAGCGGGACCCGTACAGTACTTC.

CDR3 DNA sequence: TGTGCCAGCACCATACAGGGGGACGAGCAGTACTTC. This gives the protein CASTIQGDEQYF. The rearrangement joins TRBV7-9 to TRBJ2-7; 8 bases match TRBD1. This CDR3 comprises 12 residues. V was clipped by 7 bases and J by 5 bases; unmatched bases: 4. The germline V gene has CDR1 SEHNR and CDR2 FQNEAQ (reference sequence).

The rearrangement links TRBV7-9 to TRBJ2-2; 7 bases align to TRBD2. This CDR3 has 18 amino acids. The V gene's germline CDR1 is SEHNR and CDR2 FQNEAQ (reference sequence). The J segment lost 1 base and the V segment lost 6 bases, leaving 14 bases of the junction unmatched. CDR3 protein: CASSMAGAGTWNTGELFF. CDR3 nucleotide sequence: TGTGCCAGCAGTATGGCAGGAGCGGGGACTTGGAACACCGGGGAGCTGTTTTTT.